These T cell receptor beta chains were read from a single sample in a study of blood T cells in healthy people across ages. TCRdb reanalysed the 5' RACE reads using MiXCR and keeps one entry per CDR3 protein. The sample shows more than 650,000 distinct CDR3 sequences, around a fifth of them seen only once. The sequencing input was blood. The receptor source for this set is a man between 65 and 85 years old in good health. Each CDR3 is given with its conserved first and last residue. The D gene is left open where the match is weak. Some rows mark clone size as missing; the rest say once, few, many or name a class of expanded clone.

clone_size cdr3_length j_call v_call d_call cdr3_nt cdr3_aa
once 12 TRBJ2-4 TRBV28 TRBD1 TGTGCCTCTGGGACAGGGAGGGACATTCAGTACTTC CASGTGRDIQYF
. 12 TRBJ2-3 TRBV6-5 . TGTGCCAGCGGTCAGGGGACAGATACGCAGTATTTT CASGQGTDTQYF
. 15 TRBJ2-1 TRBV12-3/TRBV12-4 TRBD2 TGTGCCAGCAGTTTTGTAGCGGGGGTGGACAATGAGCAGTTCTTC CASSFVAGVDNEQFF
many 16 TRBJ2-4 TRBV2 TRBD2 TGTGCCAGCAGTGAAGAGGCTAGCGGACACAAAAACATTCAGTACTTC CASSEEASGHKNIQYF
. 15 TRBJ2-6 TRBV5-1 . TGCGCCAGCAGTCAGGGCTCATCTGGGGCCAACGTCCTGACTTTC CASSQGSSGANVLTF
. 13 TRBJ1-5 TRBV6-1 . TGTGCCAGCAGTGATTGGAGGGATCAGCCCCAGCATTTT CASSDWRDQPQHF
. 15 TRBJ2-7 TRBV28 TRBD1 TGTGCCAGCAGTTTATTCGCCGGACAGGGCTACGAGCAGTACTTC CASSLFAGQGYEQYF
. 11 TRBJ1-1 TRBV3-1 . TGTGCCAGCAGCCAAGCAGGGGCCGCTTTCTTT CASSQAGAAFF
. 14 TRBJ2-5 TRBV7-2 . TGTGCCAGCAGCTTAATCGGGGGCGGAGAGACCCAGTACTTC CASSLIGGGETQYF
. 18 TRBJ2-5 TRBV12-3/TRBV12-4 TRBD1 TGTGCCAGCAGTTCCCAAAACAGGGGGACCGGGCCCCAAGAGACCCAGTACTTC CASSSQNRGTGPQETQYF
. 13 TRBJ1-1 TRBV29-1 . TGCAGCGTAAGGGACCACCGGGGGACTGAAGCTTTCTTT CSVRDHRGTEAFF
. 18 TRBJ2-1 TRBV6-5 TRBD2 TGTGCCAGCAGTTACTCGTCAGGGACTAGTCGCTCCTACAATGAGCAGTTCTTC CASSYSSGTSRSYNEQFF
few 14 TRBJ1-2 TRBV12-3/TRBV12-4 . TGTGCCAGCACCGTCGGGGGGGCTCGGTATGGCTACACCTTC CASTVGGARYGYTF
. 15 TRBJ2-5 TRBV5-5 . TGTGCCAGCAGCCCCGAGGGAAGGGACCAAGAGACCCAGTACTTC CASSPEGRDQETQYF
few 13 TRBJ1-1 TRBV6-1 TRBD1 TGTGCCAGCAGTGTATCGACAGGGTCTGAAGCTTTCTTT CASSVSTGSEAFF
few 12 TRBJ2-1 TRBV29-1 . TGCAGCGGGGGCGGAGGGCCGAATGAGCAGTTCTTC CSGGGGPNEQFF
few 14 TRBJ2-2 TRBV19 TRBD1 TGTGCCGCCGCCGGGACAGGGTATACCGGGGAGCTGTTTTTT CAAAGTGYTGELFF
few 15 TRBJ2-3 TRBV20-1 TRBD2 TGCAGTGCTCTCATTATAGCGGGGGGCACAGATACGCAGTATTTT CSALIIAGGTDTQYF
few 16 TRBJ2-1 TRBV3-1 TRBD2 TGTGCCAGCAGCCAAACTAGCGGGAGCTCCTACAATGAGCAGTTCTTC CASSQTSGSSYNEQFF
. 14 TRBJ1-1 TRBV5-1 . TGCGCCAGCAGCTTAACCGGGGCCTCAAGGGAGGCTTTCTTT CASSLTGASREAFF
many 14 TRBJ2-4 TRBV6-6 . TGTGCCAGCAGCCCAGAATTAGCCAAAAACATTCAGTACTTC CASSPELAKNIQYF
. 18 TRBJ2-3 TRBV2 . TGTGCCAGCAGACCTCCCGGGGGTCACCAAAGTCTCACAGATACGCAGTATTTT CASRPPGGHQSLTDTQYF
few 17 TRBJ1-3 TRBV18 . TGTGCCAGCTCACCGGGGATACAGGCCAACTCTGGAAACACCATATATTTT CASSPGIQANSGNTIYF
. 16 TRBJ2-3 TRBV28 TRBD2 TGTGCCAGCAGTGGGCCGAGCGGGAGGGCCACAGGTACGCAGTATTTT CASSGPSGRATGTQYF
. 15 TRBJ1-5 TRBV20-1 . TGCAGTGCAGGCCAGACAGTGAATAGCAATCAGCCCCAGCATTTT CSAGQTVNSNQPQHF
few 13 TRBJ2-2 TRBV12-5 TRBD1 TGTGCTAGTGGTTTGGGGGACAGCCGGGAGCTGTTTTTT CASGLGDSRELFF
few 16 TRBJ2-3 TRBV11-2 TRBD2 TGTGCCAGCAGCTTAGTTGCGGGGGGGGACCCTAGTACGCAGTATTTT CASSLVAGGDPSTQYF
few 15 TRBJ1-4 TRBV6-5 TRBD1 TGTGCCAGCAGTGCTACCGGGACAGGGGGTGAAAAACTGTTTTTT CASSATGTGGEKLFF
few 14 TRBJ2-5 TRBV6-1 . TGTGCCAGCAGTCCTAGGACAGCTAAAAGCTCCCAGTACTTC CASSPRTAKSSQYF
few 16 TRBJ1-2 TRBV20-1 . TGCAGTGCTAGATCCTTATGGGCGGGACTGATCTATGGCTACACCTTC CSARSLWAGLIYGYTF